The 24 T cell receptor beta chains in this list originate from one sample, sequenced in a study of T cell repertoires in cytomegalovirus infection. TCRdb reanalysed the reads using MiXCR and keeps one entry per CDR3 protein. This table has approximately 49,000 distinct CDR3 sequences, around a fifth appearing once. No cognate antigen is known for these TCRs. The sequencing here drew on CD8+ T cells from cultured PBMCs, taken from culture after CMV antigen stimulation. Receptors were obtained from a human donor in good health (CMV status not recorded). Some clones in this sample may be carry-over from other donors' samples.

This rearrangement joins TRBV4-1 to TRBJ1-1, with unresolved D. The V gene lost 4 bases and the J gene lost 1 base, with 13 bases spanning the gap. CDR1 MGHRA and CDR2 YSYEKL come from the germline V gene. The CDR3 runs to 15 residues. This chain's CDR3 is CASSRYQAENTEAFF. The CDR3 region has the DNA TGCGCCAGCAGCCGATATCAGGCGGAGAACACTGAAGCTTTCTTT.

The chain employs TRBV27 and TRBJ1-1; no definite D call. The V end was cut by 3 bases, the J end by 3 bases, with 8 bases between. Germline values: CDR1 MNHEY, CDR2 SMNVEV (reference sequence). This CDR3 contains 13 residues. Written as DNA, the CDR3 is TGTGCCAGCAGTTTGGCCCGCTACACTGAAGCTTTCTTT. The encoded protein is CASSLARYTEAFF.

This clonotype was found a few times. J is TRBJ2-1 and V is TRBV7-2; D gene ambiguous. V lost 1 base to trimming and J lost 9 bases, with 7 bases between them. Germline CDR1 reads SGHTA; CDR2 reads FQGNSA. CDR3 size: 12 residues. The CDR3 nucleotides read TGTGCCAGCAGCTTAGTATATAGTGAGCAGTTCTTC. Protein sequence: CASSLVYSEQFF. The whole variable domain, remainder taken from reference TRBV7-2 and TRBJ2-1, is GAGVSQSPSNKVTEKGKDVELRCDPISGHTALYWYRQSLGQGLEFLIYFQGNSAPDKSGLPSDRFSAERTGGSVSTLTIQRTQQEDSAVYLCASSLVYSEQFFGPGTRLTVL.

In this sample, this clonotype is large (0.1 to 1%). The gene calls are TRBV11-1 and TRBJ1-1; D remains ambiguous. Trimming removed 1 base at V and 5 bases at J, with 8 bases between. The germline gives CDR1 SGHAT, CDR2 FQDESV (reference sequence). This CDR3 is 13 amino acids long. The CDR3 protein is CASSLDVGTEAFF. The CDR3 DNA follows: TGTGCCAGCAGCTTAGATGTGGGAACTGAAGCTTTCTTT.

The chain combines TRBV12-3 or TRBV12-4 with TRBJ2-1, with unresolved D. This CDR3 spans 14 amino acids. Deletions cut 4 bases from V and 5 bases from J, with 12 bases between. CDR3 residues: CASSWPGPHNEQFF. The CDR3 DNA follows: TGTGCCAGCAGTTGGCCCGGGCCCCACAATGAGCAGTTCTTC.

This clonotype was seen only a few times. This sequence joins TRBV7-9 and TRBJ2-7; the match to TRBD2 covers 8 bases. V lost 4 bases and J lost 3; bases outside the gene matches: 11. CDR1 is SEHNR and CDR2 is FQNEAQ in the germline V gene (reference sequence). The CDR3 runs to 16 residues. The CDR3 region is CASSSRVSGAYYEQYF. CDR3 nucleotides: TGTGCCAGCAGCTCCCGGGTTAGCGGGGCTTACTACGAGCAGTACTTC.

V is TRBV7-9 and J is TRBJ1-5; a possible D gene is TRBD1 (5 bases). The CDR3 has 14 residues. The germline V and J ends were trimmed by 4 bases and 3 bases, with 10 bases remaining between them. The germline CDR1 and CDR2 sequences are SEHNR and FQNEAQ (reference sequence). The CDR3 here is CASSSPGPNQPQHF. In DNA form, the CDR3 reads TGTGCCAGCAGCTCGCCGGGGCCCAATCAGCCCCAGCATTTT.

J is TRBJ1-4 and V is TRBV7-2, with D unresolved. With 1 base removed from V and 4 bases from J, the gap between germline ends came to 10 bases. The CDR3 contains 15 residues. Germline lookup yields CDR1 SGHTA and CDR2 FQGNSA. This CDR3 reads CASSLEAAVNEKLFF. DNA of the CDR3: TGTGCCAGCAGCTTAGAGGCAGCCGTTAATGAAAAACTGTTTTTT.

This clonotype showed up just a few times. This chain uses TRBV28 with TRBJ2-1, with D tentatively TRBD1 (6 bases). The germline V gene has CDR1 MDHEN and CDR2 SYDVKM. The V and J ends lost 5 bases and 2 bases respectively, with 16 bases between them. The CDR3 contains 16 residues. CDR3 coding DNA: TGTGCCAGCAGTGCCCCGAGACAGGACCCCTACAATGAGCAGTTCTTC. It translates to CASSAPRQDPYNEQFF.

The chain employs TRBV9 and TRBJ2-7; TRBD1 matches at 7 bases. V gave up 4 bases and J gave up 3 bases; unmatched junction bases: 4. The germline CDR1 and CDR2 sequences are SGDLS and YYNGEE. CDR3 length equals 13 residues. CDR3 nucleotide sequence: TGTGCCAGCAGCACCTCAGGGGGCTACGAGCAGTACTTC. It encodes CASSTSGGYEQYF.

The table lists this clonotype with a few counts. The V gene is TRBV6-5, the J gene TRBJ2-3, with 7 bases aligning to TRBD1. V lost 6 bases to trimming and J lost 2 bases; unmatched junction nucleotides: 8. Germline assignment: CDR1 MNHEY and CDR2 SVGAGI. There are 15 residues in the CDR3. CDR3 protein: CASSDRTGYTDTQYF. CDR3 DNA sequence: TGTGCCAGCAGCGACCGGACAGGCTACACAGATACGCAGTATTTT.

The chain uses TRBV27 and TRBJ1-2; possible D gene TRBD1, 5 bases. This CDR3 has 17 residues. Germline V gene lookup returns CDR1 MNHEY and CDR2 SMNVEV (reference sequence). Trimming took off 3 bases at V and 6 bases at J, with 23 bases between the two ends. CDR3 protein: CASSLSVGSGVVHGYTF. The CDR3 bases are TGTGCCAGCAGTTTGTCTGTGGGTTCGGGGGTAGTGCATGGCTACACCTTC.

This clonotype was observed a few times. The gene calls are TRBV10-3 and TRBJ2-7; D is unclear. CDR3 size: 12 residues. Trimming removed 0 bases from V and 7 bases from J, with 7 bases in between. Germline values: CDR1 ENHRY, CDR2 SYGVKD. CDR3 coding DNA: TGTGCCATCAGTGAGTCCCTGTGGGAGCAGTACTTC. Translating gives CAISESLWEQYF.

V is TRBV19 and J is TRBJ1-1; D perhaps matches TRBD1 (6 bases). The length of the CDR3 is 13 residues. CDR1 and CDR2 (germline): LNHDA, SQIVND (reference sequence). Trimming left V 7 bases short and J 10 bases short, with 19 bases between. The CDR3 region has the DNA TGTGCCAGTACCTCCCAAGAGGGGGTGGGAGCTTTCTTT. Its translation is CASTSQEGVGAFF. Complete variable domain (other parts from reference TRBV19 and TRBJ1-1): DGGITQSPKYLFRKEGQNVTLSCEQNLNHDAMYWYRQDPGQGLRLIYYSQIVNDFQKGDIAEGYSVSREKKESFPLTVTSAQKNPTAFYLCASTSQEGVGAFFGQGTRLTVV.

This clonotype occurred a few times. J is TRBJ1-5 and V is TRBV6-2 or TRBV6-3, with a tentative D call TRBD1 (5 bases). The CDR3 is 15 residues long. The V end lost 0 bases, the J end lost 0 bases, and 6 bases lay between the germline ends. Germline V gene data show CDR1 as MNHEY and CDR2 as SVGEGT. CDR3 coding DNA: TGTGCCAGCAGTTACTCGGGGGATAGCAATCAGCCCCAGCATTTT. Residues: CASSYSGDSNQPQHF.

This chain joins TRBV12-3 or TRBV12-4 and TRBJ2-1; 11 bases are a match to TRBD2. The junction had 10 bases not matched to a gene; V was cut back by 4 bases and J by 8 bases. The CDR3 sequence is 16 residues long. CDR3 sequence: CASSSFISGGADEQFF. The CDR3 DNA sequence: TGTGCCAGCAGTTCCTTCATTAGCGGGGGGGCGGATGAGCAGTTCTTC.

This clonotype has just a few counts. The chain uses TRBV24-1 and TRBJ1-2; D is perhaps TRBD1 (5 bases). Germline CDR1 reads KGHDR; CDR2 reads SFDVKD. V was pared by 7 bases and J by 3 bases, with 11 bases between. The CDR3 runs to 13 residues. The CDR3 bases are TGTGCCACCAGGGGCAGGGAGGACTATGGCTACACCTTC. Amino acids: CATRGREDYGYTF.

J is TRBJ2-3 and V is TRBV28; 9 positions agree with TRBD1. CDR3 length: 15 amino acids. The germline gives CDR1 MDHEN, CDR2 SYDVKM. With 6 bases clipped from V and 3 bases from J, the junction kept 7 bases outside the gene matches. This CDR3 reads CASRDRDRETDTQYF. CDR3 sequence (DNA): TGTGCCAGCAGAGACCGGGACAGGGAGACAGATACGCAGTATTTT.

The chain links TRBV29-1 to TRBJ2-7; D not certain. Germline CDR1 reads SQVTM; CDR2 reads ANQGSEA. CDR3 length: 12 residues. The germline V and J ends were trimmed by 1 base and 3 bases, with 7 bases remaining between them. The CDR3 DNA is TGCAGCGTTGAAGGAAGTTTCTACGAGCAGTACTTC. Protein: CSVEGSFYEQYF.

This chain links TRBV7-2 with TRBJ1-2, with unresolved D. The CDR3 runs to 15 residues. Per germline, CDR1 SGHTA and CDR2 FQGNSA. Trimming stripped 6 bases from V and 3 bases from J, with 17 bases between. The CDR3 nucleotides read TGTGCCAGCAGAGGTTGGGGTCAAGTGGACTATGGCTACACCTTC. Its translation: CASRGWGQVDYGYTF.

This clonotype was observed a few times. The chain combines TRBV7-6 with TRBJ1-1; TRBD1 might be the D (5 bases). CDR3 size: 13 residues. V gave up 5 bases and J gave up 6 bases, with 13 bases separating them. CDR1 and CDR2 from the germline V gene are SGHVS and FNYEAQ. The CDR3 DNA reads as TGTGCCAGCAGCACTACAGGTTTGCCTGAAGCTTTCTTT. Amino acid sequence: CASSTTGLPEAFF.

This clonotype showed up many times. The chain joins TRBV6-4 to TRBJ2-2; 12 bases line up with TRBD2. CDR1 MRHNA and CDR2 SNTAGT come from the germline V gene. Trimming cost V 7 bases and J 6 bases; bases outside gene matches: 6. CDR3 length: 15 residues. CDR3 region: CASKRLAGDAGELFF. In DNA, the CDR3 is TGTGCCAGCAAGAGACTAGCGGGGGACGCCGGGGAGCTGTTTTTT.

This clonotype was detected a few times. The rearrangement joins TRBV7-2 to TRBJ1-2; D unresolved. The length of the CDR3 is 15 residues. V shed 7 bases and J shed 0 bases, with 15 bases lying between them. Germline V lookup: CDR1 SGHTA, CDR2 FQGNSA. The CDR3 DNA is TGTGCCAGCACTTCCGCCGTCACCTCTAACTATGGCTACACCTTC. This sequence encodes CASTSAVTSNYGYTF.

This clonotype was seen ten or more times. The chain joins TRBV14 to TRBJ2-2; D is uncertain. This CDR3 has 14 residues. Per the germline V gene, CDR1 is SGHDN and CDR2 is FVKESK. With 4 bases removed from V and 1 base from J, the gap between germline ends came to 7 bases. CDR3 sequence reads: CASSRLGNTGELFF. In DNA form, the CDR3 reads TGTGCCAGCAGCCGACTTGGGAACACCGGGGAGCTGTTTTTT.